This T cell receptor beta chain came from a study of T-cell reconstitution after alpha-beta-depleted transplantation in children. Study findings and constraints: The origin of high day-60 TCRbeta diversity in some patients lay in surviving recipient T cells and thymic progenitors. Reports say that about two months after transplant, the alpha-beta T cells came out of several hundred graft clones that had expanded. Newly generated T cells supplied most T-cell counts and diversity one year post-transplant.

Remarks on this clonotype: Its antigen remains unidentified.

Unique molecular identifiers were built into the TCRbeta library. TCRdb re-derived calls from the PCR reads in MiXCR, one entry per CDR3 protein. The profile shows hundreds of thousands of distinct CDR3 sequences, 13% of them singletons. V dropped 7 bases and J dropped 6 bases, with 16 bases sitting between them. The CDR3 runs to 14 residues. Looked up from germline, CDR1 is SGHRS and CDR2 is YFSETQ. The specimen comprised PBMCs, sampled before TCRalphabeta/CD19-depleted stem cell transplant. This TCR derives from a girl between 2 and 10 years old with congenital amegakaryocytic thrombocytopenia, due to receive a stem cell transplant. V gene TRBV5-1 combines with J gene TRBJ2-2, with D possibly being TRBD1 or TRBD2 (5 bases each). The CDR3 reads CASFEGILSGELFF. The CDR3 DNA follows: TGCGCCAGCTTCGAGGGGATTCTGTCCGGGGAGCTGTTTTTT.